This TCR beta chain was recorded in a study of blood T cell repertoires in COVID-19. Study-wide context: Sources were T cells, B-cell-depleted T cells, or PBMCs; the material itself was cDNA or gDNA.

Per the germline V gene, CDR1 is KGHSH and CDR2 is LQKENI. Trimming took 6 bases from V and 13 from J, leaving 13 bases between them. The CDR3 contains 11 residues. Authors' processing steps: For nucleated cells, counts were estimated from reference gene primer amplification. The table came from immunoSEQ multiplex PCR; TCRdb's copy has only in-frame clones and leaves some out. Clone size and V and J calls were adopted from that table, with D and trimming inferred from the DNA. The table records 140,000 to 150,000 clones, under 90% of them present only once. The sequenced sample consisted of peripheral blood. This rearrangement joins TRBV18 to TRBJ2-1, with unresolved D. The sequence was obtained from a human donor in a cohort sampled during active COVID-19. The CDR3 sequence: CASSPGLLQFF. CDR3 nucleotide sequence: TGTGCCAGCTCCCCTGGCCTCCTCCAGTTCTTC.